This T cell receptor (beta chain) emerged from a study of graft-versus-host responses after intestinal transplantation. Study-level background: Isolated intestinal, liver-intestinal, or multivisceral transplants had been given to the recipients. The whole recipient group had anti-thymocyte globulin induction followed by tacrolimus and steroids for about three years.

Germline CDR1 reads PRHDT; CDR2 reads FYEKMQ (reference sequence). The CDR3 length is 15 residues. The ends were cut back, 4 bases at V and 6 bases at J, with 18 bases in the middle. Data came from immunoSEQ multiplex PCR; TCRdb stores just in-frame clones and leaves some out. Altogether about 100,000 clones are present, more than 75% being singletons, with the ten largest covering roughly 1%. About this clone: Its target is unknown.

This sequence originates from a human donor who was the organ donor for an intestinal transplant. This rearrangement joins TRBV13 to TRBJ1-1; D possibly corresponds to TRBD1 (6 bases). Material: unstimulated CD4+ T cells sorted from spleen or lymph node cells, obtained before transplant. The CDR3 DNA reads TGTGCCAGCAGCTCCTCGATGGGACACATCGCTGAAGCTTTCTTT. Translation: CASSSSMGHIAEAFF.